Described below is a single T cell receptor (beta chain) sequence and its context. TCR beta CDR3 regions were amplified from RNA. First-round RT-PCR targeting the TCR CDR3 was performed with the HTBI primer set. TCRdb reprocessed the multiplex PCR reads with MiXCR, giving one entry per CDR3 protein. Seen here are about 400,000 distinct CDR3 sequences, 14% to 15% observed once, and the top ten hold around a third. This entry belongs to a study of T cells in Graves' hyperthyroidism and ophthalmopathy. This CDR3 has 15 residues. Germline V gives CDR1 LGHDT, CDR2 YNNKEL (reference sequence). The V and J ends lost 1 base and 9 bases, in that order; junction bases with no gene match: 4.

The rearrangement joins TRBV3-1 to TRBJ2-1; 12 bases fit TRBD2. The source of this sequence is a woman aged 25 to 45 with Graves' hyperthyroidism. Material: blood. CDR3 in amino acids: CASSQVPTSGSEQFF. The CDR3, as DNA: TGTGCCAGCAGCCAAGTACCGACTAGCGGGAGTGAGCAGTTCTTC.